Following are 26 T cell receptor beta chains from one sample sequenced in a study of CD8+CD57+ T cells in acquired aplastic anemia. Genomic DNA, the template, was used for profiling of the TCR beta VDJ and CDR3. TCRdb ran MiXCR on the reads and lists one entry per CDR3 protein. The sample lists some 70,000 distinct CDR3 sequences, 45% to 60% occurring once. Sequencing was carried out using sorted CD4+, CD8+, or CD8+CD57+ T cells (not recorded which) from PBMCs. The source is a human donor in good health, serving as a control.

The rearrangement uses TRBV15 and TRBJ1-1, with D perhaps TRBD1 (6 bases). Trimming stripped 4 bases from V and 1 base from J, with 13 bases between. CDR1 is LNHNV, CDR2 YYDKDF, per germline (reference sequence). This CDR3 region has 15 residues. The CDR3 protein is CATSTDRSTNTEAFF. In DNA form, the CDR3 reads TGTGCCACCAGCACTGACAGGTCTACGAACACTGAAGCTTTCTTT.

The chain employs TRBV10-3 and TRBJ2-1, with a weak D call TRBD1 (6 bases). Germline CDR1 and CDR2: ENHRY and SYGVKD. Between the trimmed V and J ends, which lost 6 bases and 9 bases, there was a span of 15 bases. The CDR3 length is 13 residues. This CDR3 reads CAIRPTGLGEQFF. DNA of the CDR3: TGTGCCATCAGACCAACAGGGTTGGGTGAGCAGTTCTTC.

Of note for this clonotype: An end of the junction does not agree with germline; a read error may underlie this. The V and J genes are TRBV9 and TRBJ1-2; 9 positions match TRBD1. The CDR3 totals 14 residues. Germline CDR1 and CDR2: SGDLS and YYNGEE. CDR3 protein: CASSPTTGGYGYTF. The CDR3 DNA is TGCGCCAGCAGCCCAACGACAGGGGGCTATGGCTACACCTTC. The full variable domain, completed using reference TRBV9 and TRBJ1-2, is DSGVTQTPKHLITATGQRVTLRCSPRSGDLSVYWYQQSLDQGLQFLIQYYNGEERAKGNILERFSAQQFPDLHSELNLSSLELGDSALYFCASSPTTGGYGYTFGSGTRLTVV.

V gene TRBV11-1 combines with J gene TRBJ2-5, with D possibly called TRBD1 or TRBD2 (6 bases each). CDR1 is SGHAT, CDR2 FQDESV, per germline (reference sequence). Trimming stripped 1 base from V and 2 bases from J, with 20 bases between. This CDR3 is built from 18 residues. This CDR3 is CASSLGVLRGRIQETQYF. The CDR3 DNA reads as TGTGCCAGCAGCTTAGGAGTCCTAAGGGGGAGGATACAAGAGACCCAGTACTTC.

This sequence joins TRBV2 and TRBJ2-5; no reliable D call. Per germline, CDR1 SNHLY and CDR2 FYNNEI. Trimming removed 4 bases at V and 5 bases at J, with 14 bases between. CDR3 size: 14 residues. DNA of the CDR3: TGTGCCAGCAGTGGTATGGTGATCAGGGAGACCCAGTACTTC. As protein: CASSGMVIRETQYF.

The gene calls are TRBV7-9 and TRBJ1-2; 7 bases match TRBD1. Germline CDR1 is SEHNR and CDR2 is FQNEAQ (reference sequence). With 6 bases clipped from V and 5 bases from J, the junction kept 9 bases outside the gene matches. The CDR3 is 14 residues long. The CDR3 loop reads CASSRDQGVYGYTF. CDR3 DNA: TGTGCCAGCAGTAGAGACCAGGGGGTATATGGCTACACCTTC.

J is TRBJ2-1 and V is TRBV10-3; 9 bases map to TRBD2. The V segment lost 7 bases and the J segment 1 base; nucleotides outside the gene matches: 8. Germline V CDR1 and CDR2: ENHRY, SYGVKD. This CDR3 is built from 16 residues. CDR3 DNA: TGTGCCATCACGACTAGCGGCCCCACATCCTACAATGAGCAGTTCTTC. Protein product: CAITTSGPTSYNEQFF.

This clonotype was seen many times. This chain uses TRBV14 with TRBJ2-7; 8 bases are a match to TRBD2. After removal of 0 bases from V and 4 bases from J, the junction contained 5 bases not matched to a gene. CDR1 and CDR2 from the germline V gene are SGHDN and FVKESK. This CDR3 is 15 amino acids long. CDR3 nucleotide sequence: TGTGCCAGCAGCCAAGATTTTGCGGGAGGATACGAGCAGTACTTC. Translation: CASSQDFAGGYEQYF.

This clonotype has more than one count but fewer than ten. V is TRBV29-1 and J is TRBJ2-7; D is possibly TRBD2 (5 bases). Trimming shortened V by 7 bases and J by 4 bases, and 23 bases separated the two germline ends. The CDR3 runs 15 residues. Germline values: CDR1 SQVTM, CDR2 ANQGSEA. Here the CDR3 DNA reads TGCAGCGCTACTAGGGCCGGCACGTCCCCTTACGAGCAGTACTTC. This gives the protein CSATRAGTSPYEQYF.

Many counts were recorded for this clonotype. The V gene is TRBV9, the J gene TRBJ1-4; D is unclear. Germline CDR1 and CDR2: SGDLS and YYNGEE. CDR3 length equals 15 residues. V was clipped by 4 bases and J by 2 bases, with 12 bases between them. This CDR3 is CASSPLGYTNEKLFF. The DNA for the CDR3 is TGTGCCAGCAGCCCCCTGGGGTACACTAATGAAAAACTGTTTTTT.

The chain uses TRBV4-3 and TRBJ1-2; TRBD1 is a possible D gene (6 bases). Germline-derived CDR1 and CDR2 are LGHNA and YSLEER. The CDR3 covers 14 residues. V dropped 1 base and J dropped 1 base, with 7 bases sitting between them. Here the CDR3 reads CASSQGQVNYGYTF. The DNA for the CDR3 is TGCGCCAGCAGCCAAGGACAGGTTAACTATGGCTACACCTTC.

The table lists this clonotype with a few counts. V is TRBV29-1 and J is TRBJ2-7; 10 positions match TRBD1. Per the germline V gene, CDR1 is SQVTM and CDR2 is ANQGSEA. V was clipped by 7 bases and J by 7 bases; unmatched bases: 4. The CDR3 has 11 residues. CDR3 DNA: TGCAGCGGGGGACAGGGGCGGGAGCAGTACTTC. Protein product: CSGGQGREQYF.

This clonotype was counted ten times or more. The chain couples TRBV28 to TRBJ1-5; D is perhaps TRBD1 (6 bases). Trimming left V 5 bases short and J 6 bases short, with 14 bases between. Germline V gives CDR1 MDHEN, CDR2 SYDVKM. There are 14 residues in the CDR3. The chain's CDR3 is CASSIWGGGQPQHF. The CDR3 DNA reads TGTGCCAGCAGTATCTGGGGGGGCGGTCAGCCCCAGCATTTT.

This clonotype was counted ten times or more. The chain joins TRBV15 to TRBJ1-2; D not certain. Germline assignment: CDR1 LNHNV and CDR2 YYDKDF (reference sequence). V lost 2 bases and J 4 bases, leaving 26 bases between the germline ends. This CDR3 comprises 19 residues. The DNA for the CDR3 is TGTGCCACCAGCAGATTGCAGGACCCCGTCCCGACTGAGTCCTATGGCTACACCTTC. It is translated as CATSRLQDPVPTESYGYTF. The whole variable domain, remainder taken from reference TRBV15 and TRBJ1-2, is DAMVIQNPRYQVTQFGKPVTLSCSQTLNHNVMYWYQQKSSQAPKLLFHYYDKDFNNEADTPDNFQSRRPNTSFCFLDIRSPGLGDTAMYLCATSRLQDPVPTESYGYTFGSGTRLTVV.

The rearrangement links TRBV29-1 to TRBJ1-1, with D possibly being TRBD1 (5 bases). From germline, CDR1 is SQVTM and CDR2 ANQGSEA. This CDR3 comprises 13 residues. Trimming cost V 4 bases and J 3 bases, with 12 bases left between them. Here the CDR3 reads CSVVRGLDTEAFF. CDR3 coding DNA: TGCAGCGTTGTTCGGGGGTTGGACACTGAAGCTTTCTTT.

This clonotype is a singleton in its sample. The chain has TRBV7-2 and TRBJ1-5; no definite D call. Trimming removed 3 bases from V and 3 bases from J, with 3 bases in between. The CDR3 extends over 12 amino acids. Germline assignment: CDR1 SGHTA and CDR2 FQGNSA. CDR3 coding DNA: TGTGCCAGCAGCTTGGACAATCAGCCCCAGCATTTT. Translating gives CASSLDNQPQHF.

This clonotype has ten or more counts. The rearrangement joins TRBV4-1 to TRBJ1-3; 12 bases fit TRBD1. The germline V gene encodes CDR1 MGHRA and CDR2 YSYEKL. V shed 1 base, J shed 7 bases, and the junction held 8 bases outside the gene matches. The CDR3 runs 17 residues. Here the CDR3 DNA reads TGCGCCAGCAGCCAAGCCCCACCGGGACAGGGGGCGAACACCATATATTTT. Protein product: CASSQAPPGQGANTIYF.

CDR3 coding DNA: TGTGCCAGCAGCTTGGGTCAGCCCTACGAGCAGTACTTC. Residues: CASSLGQPYEQYF. V is TRBV7-8 and J is TRBJ2-7, with no clear D. Germline lookup yields CDR1 SGHVS and CDR2 FQNEAQ. Trimming shortened V by 3 bases and J by 2 bases, and 8 bases separated the two germline ends. The CDR3 runs 13 residues.

A few counts support this clonotype. The chain employs TRBV5-1 and TRBJ2-3; D might be TRBD2 (5 bases). The V and J ends lost 1 base and 1 base respectively, with 10 bases between them. The CDR3 spans 15 residues. The germline V gene has CDR1 SGHRS and CDR2 YFSETQ. This chain's CDR3 is CASSLSAEGTDTQYF. In DNA, the CDR3 is TGCGCCAGCAGCTTGTCCGCGGAGGGCACAGATACGCAGTATTTT.

In its sample, this clonotype was seen once. V gene TRBV7-9 combines with J gene TRBJ1-5; TRBD1 might be the D (5 bases). V dropped 6 bases and J dropped 6 bases, with 15 bases sitting between them. Germline-derived CDR1 and CDR2 are SEHNR and FQNEAQ (reference sequence). There are 14 residues in the CDR3. CDR3 region: CASSPGGVGQPQHF. The CDR3 DNA follows: TGTGCCAGCAGTCCTGGGGGGGTTGGTCAGCCCCAGCATTTT.

The rearrangement uses TRBV9 and TRBJ2-1; TRBD2 agrees at 8 bases. The V and J ends lost 5 bases and 7 bases, in that order; junction bases with no gene match: 8. CDR1 and CDR2 (germline): SGDLS, YYNGEE. This CDR3 is 14 amino acids long. CDR3 bases: TGTGCCAGCAGTGACGGTAGCGGGGATAATGAGCAGTTCTTC. This gives the protein CASSDGSGDNEQFF.

The chain recombines TRBV12-3 or TRBV12-4 with TRBJ2-3; TRBD2 matches 8 bases. Trimming removed 5 bases from V and 5 bases from J; junction bases left unmatched: 9. This CDR3 spans 15 amino acids. The CDR3 is CASSPRGGPVDTQYF. In DNA form, the CDR3 reads TGTGCCAGCAGTCCCCGGGGGGGGCCGGTAGATACGCAGTATTTT.

V gene TRBV29-1 combines with J gene TRBJ2-7, with 8 nucleotides matching TRBD1. Germline V lookup: CDR1 SQVTM, CDR2 ANQGSEA. The CDR3 consists of 13 residues. V lost 4 bases, J lost 2 bases, and 4 bases stayed unmatched. This CDR3 is CSVVGTGTYEQYF. In DNA form, the CDR3 reads TGCAGCGTTGTCGGGACAGGAACCTACGAGCAGTACTTC.

This clonotype was seen repeatedly, ten times or more. With a much larger clone just one base away, this may be a read error. The rearrangement uses TRBV7-8 and TRBJ1-6, with no clear D. The CDR3 loop spans 15 amino acids. Germline CDR1 reads SGHVS; CDR2 reads FQNEAQ. V was pared by 2 bases and J by 5 bases, with 10 bases between. The DNA for the CDR3 is TGTGCCAGCAGCTTAATTGGCAGTAATAATTCACCCCTCCACTTT. The encoded protein is CASSLIGSNNSPLHF.

V usage is TRBV7-9 and J usage is TRBJ2-2; D is unresolved. The CDR3 totals 12 residues. Germline CDR1 and CDR2: SEHNR and FQNEAQ (reference sequence). With 2 bases removed from V and 9 bases from J, the gap between germline ends came to 7 bases. The CDR3 region has the DNA TGTGCCAGCAGCTTACAGGACCGGGAGCTGTTTTTT. Translating gives CASSLQDRELFF.

The V gene is TRBV7-3, the J gene TRBJ2-7; D may be TRBD1 or TRBD2 (5 bases each). V lost 4 bases to trimming and J lost 6 bases, with 10 bases between them. The CDR3 is 12 residues long. The germline CDR1 and CDR2 sequences are SGHTA and FQGTGA. Written as DNA, the CDR3 is TGTGCCAGCAGCTCCTCAGGGACCGAGCAGTACTTC. As protein: CASSSSGTEQYF. The entire variable domain, with the rest obtained from reference TRBV7-3 and TRBJ2-7, is as follows: GAGVSQTPSNKVTEKGKYVELRCDPISGHTALYWYRQSLGQGPEFLIYFQGTGAADDSGLPNDRFFAVRPEGSVSTLKIQRTERGDSAVYLCASSSSGTEQYFGPGTRLTVT.